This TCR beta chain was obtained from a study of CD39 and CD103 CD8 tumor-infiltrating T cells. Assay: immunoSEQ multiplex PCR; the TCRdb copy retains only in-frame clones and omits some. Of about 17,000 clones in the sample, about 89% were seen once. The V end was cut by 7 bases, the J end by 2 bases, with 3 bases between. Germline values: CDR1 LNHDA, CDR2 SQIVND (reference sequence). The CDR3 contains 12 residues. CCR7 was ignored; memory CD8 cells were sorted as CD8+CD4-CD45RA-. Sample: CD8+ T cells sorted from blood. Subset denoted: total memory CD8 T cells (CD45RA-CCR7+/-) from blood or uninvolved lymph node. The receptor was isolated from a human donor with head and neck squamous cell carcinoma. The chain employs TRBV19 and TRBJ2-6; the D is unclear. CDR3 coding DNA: TGTGCCAGTACAACTGGGGCCAACGTCCTGACTTTC. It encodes CASTTGANVLTF. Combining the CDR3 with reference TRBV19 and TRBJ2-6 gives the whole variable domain DGGITQSPKYLFRKEGQNVTLSCEQNLNHDAMYWYRQDPGQGLRLIYYSQIVNDFQKGDIAEGYSVSREKKESFPLTVTSAQKNPTAFYLCASTTGANVLTFGAGSRLTVL.